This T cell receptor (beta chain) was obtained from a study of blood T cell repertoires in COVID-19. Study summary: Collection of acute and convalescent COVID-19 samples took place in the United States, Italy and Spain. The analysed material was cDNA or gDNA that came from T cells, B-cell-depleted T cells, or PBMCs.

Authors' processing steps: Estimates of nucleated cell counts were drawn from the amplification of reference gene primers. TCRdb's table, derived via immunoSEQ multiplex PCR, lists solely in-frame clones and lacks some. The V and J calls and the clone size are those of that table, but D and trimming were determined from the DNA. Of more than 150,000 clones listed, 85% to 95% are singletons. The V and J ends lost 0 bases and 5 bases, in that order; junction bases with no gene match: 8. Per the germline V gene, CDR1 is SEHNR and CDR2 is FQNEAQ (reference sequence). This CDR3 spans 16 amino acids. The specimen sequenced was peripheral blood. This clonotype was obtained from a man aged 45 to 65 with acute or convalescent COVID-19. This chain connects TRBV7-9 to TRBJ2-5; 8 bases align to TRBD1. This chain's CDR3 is CASSLAGRGLFETQYF. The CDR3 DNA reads TGTGCCAGCAGCTTAGCGGGCAGGGGGCTTTTTGAGACCCAGTACTTC.